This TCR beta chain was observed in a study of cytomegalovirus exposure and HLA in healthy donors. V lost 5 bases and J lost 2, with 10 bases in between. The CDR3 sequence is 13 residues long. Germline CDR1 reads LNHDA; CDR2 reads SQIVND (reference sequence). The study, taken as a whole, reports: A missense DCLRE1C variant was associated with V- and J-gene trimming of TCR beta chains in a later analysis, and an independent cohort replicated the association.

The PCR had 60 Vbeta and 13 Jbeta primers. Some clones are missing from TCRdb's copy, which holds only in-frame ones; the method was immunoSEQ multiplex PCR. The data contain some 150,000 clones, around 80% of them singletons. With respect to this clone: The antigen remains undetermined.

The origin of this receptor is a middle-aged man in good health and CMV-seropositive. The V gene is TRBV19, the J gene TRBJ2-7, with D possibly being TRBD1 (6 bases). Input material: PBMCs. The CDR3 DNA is TGTGCCAGTAGTTGGACAGACCCCTACGAGCAGTACTTC. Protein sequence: CASSWTDPYEQYF.